This TCR beta chain was identified during a study of cytomegalovirus exposure and HLA in healthy donors. The PCR ran on 60 Vbeta and 13 Jbeta primers. Sequenced by immunoSEQ multiplex PCR; TCRdb stores in-frame clones only, minus some. The sample shows over 85,000 clones, about 69% of them seen only once. The TCR originated in a human donor in good health. The source material was PBMCs.

This CDR3 reads CAISDQGETQYF. CDR3 coding DNA: TGTGCCATCAGTGATCAGGGGGAGACCCAGTACTTC. The chain recombines TRBV10-3 with TRBJ2-5; D is possibly TRBD1 (6 bases). With 3 bases removed from V and 5 bases from J, the gap between germline ends came to 7 bases. This CDR3 is 12 amino acids long. CDR1 is ENHRY and CDR2 is SYGVKD in the germline V gene.